The sequence of this T cell receptor beta chain was determined in a study of cytomegalovirus exposure and HLA in healthy donors. Primers: 60 Vbeta forward and 13 Jbeta reverse. Original processing methods: In a later analysis, about 11 million of approximately 81 million unique beta chains occurred in at least two donors. Assay: immunoSEQ multiplex PCR; the TCRdb copy retains only in-frame clones and omits some. D and trimming come from the DNA, and the V and J calls and clone size come from that table. The data show about 250,000 clones, just over 70% seen once. Input material: PBMCs. The sequence was obtained from a female donor in good health and CMV-seronegative.

In DNA, the CDR3 is TGCGCCAGCAGCTTACCCCTACCCTCTGGAAACACCATATATTTT. It encodes CASSLPLPSGNTIYF. The chain joins TRBV5-1 to TRBJ1-3; no definite D call. The CDR3 is 15 amino acids. CDR1 and CDR2 (germline): SGHRS, YFSETQ. Trimming removed 2 bases from V and 0 bases from J, with 9 bases in between.